The rows below give T cell receptor beta chains drawn from one sample of a study of shared clonotypes between healthy human individuals. The repertoire was sequenced with immunoSEQ multiplex PCR; TCRdb's copy has only in-frame clones and lacks some. The profile shows 2 million to 2.5 million clones, more than 90% of them singletons. The sequencing sample was made of naive CD4+ T cells sorted from blood. The origin of the receptors is a man aged 18 to 30 in good health. Each CDR3 is given with its conserved first and last residue. A D gene is named only where the DNA matches it firmly. The size field is filled for only some rows; it gives once, few, many or a size class.

>TRBJ1-2|-|TRBV15|TRBD1
CATSFDRGGSYGYTF
TGTGCCACCAGCTTTGACAGGGGAGGTAGCTATGGCTACACCTTC
>TRBJ2-5|-|TRBV6-5|-
CASSSTALRFIGTQYF
TGTGCCAGCAGTTCCACCGCCCTACGCTTTATTGGGACCCAGTACTTC
>TRBJ1-1|-|TRBV5-4|-
CASSLADNTEAFF
TGTGCCAGCAGCTTGGCAGACAACACTGAAGCTTTCTTT
>TRBJ2-2|-|TRBV5-1|TRBD2
CASSSLMTSGKGGELFF
TGCGCCAGCAGCTCTCTAATGACTAGCGGGAAAGGCGGGGAGCTGTTTTTT
>TRBJ1-5|-|TRBV7-8|-
CASSLDARGNQPQHF
TGTGCCAGCAGCTTAGATGCTCGGGGCAATCAGCCCCAGCATTTT
>TRBJ2-7|-|TRBV6-1|TRBD1
CASTNRGREEQYF
TGTGCCAGCACTAACAGGGGGCGCGAAGAGCAGTACTTC
>TRBJ2-3|-|TRBV2|TRBD2
CASRTSGTDTQYF
TGTGCCAGCCGAACTAGCGGCACAGATACGCAGTATTTT
>TRBJ1-3|-|TRBV18|-
CASSPSRGWAGNTIYF
TGTGCCAGCTCACCATCGCGGGGCTGGGCTGGAAACACCATATATTTT
>TRBJ2-5|-|TRBV5-4|-
CASSTPKSETQYF
TGTGCCAGCAGCACACCTAAGTCCGAGACCCAGTACTTC
>TRBJ2-3|-|TRBV10-3|-
CAISEAGADTQYF
TGTGCCATCTCAGAGGCAGGGGCAGATACGCAGTATTTT
>TRBJ2-7|-|TRBV28|TRBD2
CASRQAGGRYEQYF
TGTGCCAGCAGACAGGCGGGGGGCAGGTACGAGCAGTACTTC
>TRBJ2-1|-|TRBV5-1|TRBD1
CASSVHRGDEQFF
TGCGCCAGCAGCGTACACAGGGGGGATGAGCAGTTCTTC
>TRBJ2-7|-|TRBV7-2|TRBD2
CASSPPGTSGKDREQYF
TGTGCCAGCAGCCCACCCGGGACTAGCGGAAAGGATCGAGAGCAGTACTTC
>TRBJ1-1|-|TRBV19|-
CASSITGEAFF
TGTGCCAGTAGTATTACAGGCGAAGCTTTCTTT
>TRBJ1-6|-|TRBV9|-
CASSSGARGVFNSPLHF
TGTGCCAGCAGCTCTGGGGCTAGGGGTGTCTTTAATTCACCCCTCCACTTT
>TRBJ2-1|-|TRBV27|TRBD2
CASSLSISGGYNEQFF
TGTGCCAGCAGTTTATCGATAAGCGGGGGTTACAATGAGCAGTTCTTC
>TRBJ2-7|-|TRBV7-2|TRBD2
CASSLGTSGHAYEQYF
TGTGCCAGCAGCTTAGGTACTAGCGGCCATGCCTACGAGCAGTACTTC
>TRBJ2-7|-|TRBV15|TRBD1
CATGQGSYEQYF
TGTGCCACGGGACAGGGGTCCTACGAGCAGTACTTC
>TRBJ2-7|few|TRBV2|-
CASSEEVYEQYF
TGTGCCAGCAGTGAAGAGGTCTACGAGCAGTACTTC
>TRBJ2-7|once|TRBV5-4|TRBD1
CASSLASPGQGAGEQYF
TGTGCCAGCAGCTTGGCAAGCCCGGGACAGGGGGCCGGCGAGCAGTACTTC
>TRBJ2-6|-|TRBV6-6|-
CASSSGGTGANVLTF
TGTGCCAGCAGTTCCGGGGGTACTGGGGCCAACGTCCTGACTTTC
>TRBJ1-5|-|TRBV28|-
CASGLGVGGNQPQHF
TGTGCCAGCGGCCTGGGTGTAGGGGGCAATCAGCCCCAGCATTTT
>TRBJ2-2|-|TRBV30|-
CAWRGLGGTGELFF
TGTGCCTGGAGAGGATTGGGGGGTACCGGGGAGCTGTTTTTT
>TRBJ2-7|-|TRBV6-1|-
CASSEKSLSEQYF
TGTGCCAGCAGTGAAAAGTCGCTATCCGAGCAGTACTTC
>TRBJ1-6|-|TRBV28|TRBD1
CASSSGQGPNPLHF
TGTGCCAGCAGTTCCGGACAGGGCCCTAACCCCCTCCACTTT
>TRBJ2-2|-|TRBV6-1|-
CASSLGGNTGELFF
TGTGCCAGCAGTCTAGGGGGGAACACCGGGGAGCTGTTTTTT
>TRBJ1-1|once|TRBV6-5|TRBD1
CASRSGQGVAEAFF
TGTGCCAGCAGGTCTGGACAGGGTGTCGCTGAAGCTTTCTTT
>TRBJ1-2|once|TRBV6-6|TRBD1
CASSPGTGGYGYTF
TGTGCCAGCAGTCCCGGGACAGGGGGCTATGGCTACACCTTC
>TRBJ2-7|-|TRBV2|-
CASSGQGGTSEQYF
TGTGCCAGCAGTGGACAGGGAGGGACCTCCGAGCAGTACTTC
>TRBJ1-2|-|TRBV30|TRBD1
CAFTTGELLPTF
TGTGCCTTCACAACAGGGGAGCTTCTGCCCACCTTC
>TRBJ2-5|-|TRBV7-2|TRBD2
CASSPGVGTNQETQYF
TGTGCCAGCAGCCCCGGGGTTGGGACTAACCAAGAGACCCAGTACTTC
>TRBJ1-6|-|TRBV10-3|-
CAISESTGVGSPLHF
TGTGCCATCAGTGAGTCTACCGGGGTGGGTTCACCCCTCCACTTT
>TRBJ2-7|-|TRBV4-1|-
CASSQARGSSYEQYF
TGCGCCAGCAGCCAAGCCAGGGGTTCCTCCTACGAGCAGTACTTC
>TRBJ2-2|-|TRBV6-6|TRBD2
CAASLAGNTGELFF
TGTGCCGCCTCACTAGCGGGTAACACCGGGGAGCTGTTTTTT
>TRBJ2-7|-|TRBV10-3|TRBD1
CAISGGGQGYEQYF
TGTGCCATCAGTGGAGGGGGACAGGGATACGAGCAGTACTTC
>TRBJ1-2|-|TRBV7-8|-
CASSLDVGYGYTF
TGTGCCAGCAGCTTAGATGTAGGCTATGGCTACACCTTC
>TRBJ1-4|-|TRBV30|-
CAWSVFSGRAHEKLFF
TGTGCCTGGAGTGTATTTTCCGGAAGGGCGCATGAAAAACTGTTTTTT
>TRBJ2-5|-|TRBV25-1|TRBD1
CASKGDRPTQYF
TGTGCCAGCAAGGGGGACAGACCGACCCAGTACTTC
>TRBJ2-1|-|TRBV7-9|TRBD2
CASKRGYNEQFF
TGTGCCAGCAAGCGGGGGTACAATGAGCAGTTCTTC
>TRBJ1-2|-|TRBV7-3|TRBD1
CASSRGGASGYTF
TGTGCCAGCAGCCGAGGGGGCGCGAGTGGCTACACCTTC
>TRBJ2-7|-|TRBV27|-
CASSLPGREQYF
TGTGCCAGCAGTTTACCCGGACGCGAGCAGTACTTC
>TRBJ1-1|-|TRBV7-2|-
CASSLVVQGEAFF
TGTGCCAGCAGCTTAGTGGTTCAGGGTGAGGCTTTCTTT
>TRBJ1-5|-|TRBV6-1|-
CASSEGQRYSNQPQHF
TGTGCCAGCAGTGAGGGCCAACGATATAGCAATCAGCCCCAGCATTTT
>TRBJ1-6|-|TRBV7-9|-
CASSDLPGPTGLDSPLHF
TGTGCCAGCAGCGACTTACCGGGCCCAACAGGATTGGATTCACCCCTCCACTTT
>TRBJ2-5|-|TRBV30|-
CAWSTGDIKTQYF
TGTGCCTGGAGCACCGGGGATATTAAGACCCAGTACTTC